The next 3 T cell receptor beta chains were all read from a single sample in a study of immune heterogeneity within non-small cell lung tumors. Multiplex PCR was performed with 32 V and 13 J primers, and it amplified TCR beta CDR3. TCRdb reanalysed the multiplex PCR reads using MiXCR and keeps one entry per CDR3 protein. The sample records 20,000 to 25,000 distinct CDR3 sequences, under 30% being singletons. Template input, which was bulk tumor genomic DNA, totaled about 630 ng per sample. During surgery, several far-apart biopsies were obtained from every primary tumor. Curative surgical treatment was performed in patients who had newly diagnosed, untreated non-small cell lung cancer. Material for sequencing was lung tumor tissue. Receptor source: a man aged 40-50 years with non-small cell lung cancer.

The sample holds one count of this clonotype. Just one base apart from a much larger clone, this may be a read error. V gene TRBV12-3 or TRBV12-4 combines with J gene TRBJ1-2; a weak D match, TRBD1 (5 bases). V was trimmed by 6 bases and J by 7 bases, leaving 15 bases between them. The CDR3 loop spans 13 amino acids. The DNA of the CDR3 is TGTGCCAGCAGCCCCGGACAATCCTGTGGCTACACCTTC. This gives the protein CASSPGQSCGYTF.

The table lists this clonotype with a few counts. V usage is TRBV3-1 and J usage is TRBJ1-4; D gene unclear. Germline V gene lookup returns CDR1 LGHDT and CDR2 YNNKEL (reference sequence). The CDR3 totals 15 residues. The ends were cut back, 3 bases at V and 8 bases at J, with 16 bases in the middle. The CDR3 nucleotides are TGTGCCAGCAGCCACTCCACGAGGGTCTACGAAAAACTGTTTTTT. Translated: CASSHSTRVYEKLFF.

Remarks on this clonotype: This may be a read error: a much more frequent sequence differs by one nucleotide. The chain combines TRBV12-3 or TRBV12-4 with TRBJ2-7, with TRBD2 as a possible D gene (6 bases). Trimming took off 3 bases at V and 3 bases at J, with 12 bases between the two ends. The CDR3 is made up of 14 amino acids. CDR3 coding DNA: TGTGCCAGCAGTTTCTACGAGGGAGGCTACGAGCAGTACTTC. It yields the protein CASSFYEGGYEQYF.